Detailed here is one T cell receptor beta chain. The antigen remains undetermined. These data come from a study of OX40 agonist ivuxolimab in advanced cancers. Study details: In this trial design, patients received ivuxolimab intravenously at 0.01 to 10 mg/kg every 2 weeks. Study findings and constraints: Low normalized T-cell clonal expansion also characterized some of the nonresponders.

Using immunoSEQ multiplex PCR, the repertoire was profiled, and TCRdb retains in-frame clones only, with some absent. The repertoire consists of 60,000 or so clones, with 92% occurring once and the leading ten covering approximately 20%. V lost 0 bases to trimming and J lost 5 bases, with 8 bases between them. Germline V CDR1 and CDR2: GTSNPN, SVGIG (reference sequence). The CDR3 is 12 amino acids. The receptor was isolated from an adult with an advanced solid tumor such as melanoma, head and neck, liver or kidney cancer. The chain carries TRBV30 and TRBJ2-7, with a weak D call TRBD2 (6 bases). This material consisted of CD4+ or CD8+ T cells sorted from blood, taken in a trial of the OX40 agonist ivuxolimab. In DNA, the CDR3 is TGTGCCTGGAGTGTAGGAGGGGACGAGCAGTACTTC. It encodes CAWSVGGDEQYF. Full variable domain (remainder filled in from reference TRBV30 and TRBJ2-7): SQTIHQWPATLVQPVGSPLSLECTVEGTSNPNLYWYRQAAGRGLQLLFYSVGIGQISSEVPQNLSASRPQDRQFILSSKKLLLSDSGFYLCAWSVGGDEQYFGPGTRLTVT.